This paragraph reports one T cell receptor (beta chain). Its antigen is still unknown. The record originates from a study of CD8 T cells in Susac syndrome. The RNA input was about 0.45 to 1 ug, and it was reverse transcribed with random hexamers. The authors amplified TCR beta CDR3 across 54 Vbeta and 13 Jbeta using immunoSEQ multiplex PCR. MiXCR was run by TCRdb on the immunoSEQ multiplex PCR reads, yielding one entry per CDR3 protein. The sample includes under 550,000 distinct CDR3 sequences, 85% to 90% of them seen just once. Study-level findings and limits: As the study acknowledged, the number of individuals who were part of its TCR sequencing and HLA analysis was relatively small.

Sequenced input: CD8+ T cells from PBMCs. The sequence was obtained from a human donor with multiple sclerosis.

The CDR3 region has the DNA TGTGCCAGCCGGACTAGCGAATACGGGTACGAGCAGTACTTC. This encodes CASRTSEYGYEQYF. The chain is built from TRBV19 and TRBJ2-7, with 9 nucleotides matching TRBD2. V was pared by 9 bases and J by 4 bases, with 10 bases of the junction left unmatched. Germline assignment: CDR1 LNHDA and CDR2 SQIVND (reference sequence). The length of the CDR3 is 14 residues.